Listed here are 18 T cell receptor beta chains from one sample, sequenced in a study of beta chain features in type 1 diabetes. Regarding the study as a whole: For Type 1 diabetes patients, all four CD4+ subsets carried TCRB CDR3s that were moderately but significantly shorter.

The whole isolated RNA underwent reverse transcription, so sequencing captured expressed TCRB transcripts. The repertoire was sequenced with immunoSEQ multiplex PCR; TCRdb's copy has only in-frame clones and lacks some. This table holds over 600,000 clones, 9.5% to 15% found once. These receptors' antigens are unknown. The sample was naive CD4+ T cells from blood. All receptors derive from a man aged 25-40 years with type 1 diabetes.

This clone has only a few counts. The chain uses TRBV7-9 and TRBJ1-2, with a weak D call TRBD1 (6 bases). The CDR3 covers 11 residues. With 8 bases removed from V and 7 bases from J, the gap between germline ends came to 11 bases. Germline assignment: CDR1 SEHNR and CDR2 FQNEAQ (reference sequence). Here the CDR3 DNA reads TGTGCCAGCCCTACAGGGTCTGGCTACACCTTC. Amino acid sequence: CASPTGSGYTF.

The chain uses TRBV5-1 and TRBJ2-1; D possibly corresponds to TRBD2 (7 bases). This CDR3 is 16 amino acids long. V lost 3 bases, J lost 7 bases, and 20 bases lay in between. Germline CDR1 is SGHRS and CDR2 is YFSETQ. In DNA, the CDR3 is TGCGCCAGCAGCTCAGTCTGGGCGGGGGCCCAAAATGAGCAGTTCTTC. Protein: CASSSVWAGAQNEQFF.

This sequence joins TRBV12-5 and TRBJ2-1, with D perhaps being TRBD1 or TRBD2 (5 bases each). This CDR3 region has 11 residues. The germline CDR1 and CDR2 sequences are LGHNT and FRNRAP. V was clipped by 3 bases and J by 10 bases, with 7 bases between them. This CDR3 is CASGLGEEQFF. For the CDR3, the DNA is TGTGCTAGTGGTTTAGGGGAGGAGCAGTTCTTC.

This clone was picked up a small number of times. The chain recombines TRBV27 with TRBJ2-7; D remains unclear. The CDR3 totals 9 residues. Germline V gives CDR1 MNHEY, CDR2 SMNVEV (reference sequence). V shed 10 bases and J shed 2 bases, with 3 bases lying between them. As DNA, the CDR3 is TGTGCCACTCCCTACGAGCAGTACTTC. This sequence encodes CATPYEQYF.

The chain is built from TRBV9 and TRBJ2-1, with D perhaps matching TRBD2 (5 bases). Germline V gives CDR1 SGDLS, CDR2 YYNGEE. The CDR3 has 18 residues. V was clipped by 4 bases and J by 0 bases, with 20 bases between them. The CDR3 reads CASSSTRGGESSYNEQFF. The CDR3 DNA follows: TGTGCCAGCAGCTCCACGCGCGGTGGGGAGAGCTCCTACAATGAGCAGTTCTTC.

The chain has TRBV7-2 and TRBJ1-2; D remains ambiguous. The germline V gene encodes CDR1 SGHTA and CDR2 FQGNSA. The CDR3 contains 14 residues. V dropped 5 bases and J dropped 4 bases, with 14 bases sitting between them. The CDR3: CASSPLARLYGYTF. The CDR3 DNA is TGTGCCAGCAGCCCCCTGGCCAGGCTCTATGGCTACACCTTC.

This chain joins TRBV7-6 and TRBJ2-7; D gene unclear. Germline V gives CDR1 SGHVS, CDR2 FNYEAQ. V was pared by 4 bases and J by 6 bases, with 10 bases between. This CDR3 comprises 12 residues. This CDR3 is CASSSGTLEQYF. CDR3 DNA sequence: TGTGCCAGCAGCTCCGGAACCCTCGAGCAGTACTTC.

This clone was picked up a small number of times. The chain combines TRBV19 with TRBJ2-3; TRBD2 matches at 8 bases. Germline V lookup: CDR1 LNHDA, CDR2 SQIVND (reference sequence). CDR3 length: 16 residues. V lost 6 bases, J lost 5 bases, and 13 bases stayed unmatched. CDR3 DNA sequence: TGTGCCAGTAGCCGGCCGTGGACTAGCTATAGAGATACGCAGTATTTT. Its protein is CASSRPWTSYRDTQYF.

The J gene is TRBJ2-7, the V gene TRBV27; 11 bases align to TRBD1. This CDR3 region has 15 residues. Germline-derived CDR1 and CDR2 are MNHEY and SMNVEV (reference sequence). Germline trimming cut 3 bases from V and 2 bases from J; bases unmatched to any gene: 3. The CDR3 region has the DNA TGTGCCAGCAGTTTCAGGGGACAGGGGGCCTACGAGCAGTACTTC. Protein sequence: CASSFRGQGAYEQYF.

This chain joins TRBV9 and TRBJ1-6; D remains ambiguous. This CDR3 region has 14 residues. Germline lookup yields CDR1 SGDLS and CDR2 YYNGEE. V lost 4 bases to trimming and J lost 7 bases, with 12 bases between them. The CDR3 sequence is CASSRDLGNSPLHF. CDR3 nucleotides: TGTGCCAGCAGCCGCGACCTAGGGAATTCACCCCTCCACTTT. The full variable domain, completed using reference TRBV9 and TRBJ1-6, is DSGVTQTPKHLITATGQRVTLRCSPRSGDLSVYWYQQSLDQGLQFLIQYYNGEERAKGNILERFSAQQFPDLHSELNLSSLELGDSALYFCASSRDLGNSPLHFGNGTRLTVT.

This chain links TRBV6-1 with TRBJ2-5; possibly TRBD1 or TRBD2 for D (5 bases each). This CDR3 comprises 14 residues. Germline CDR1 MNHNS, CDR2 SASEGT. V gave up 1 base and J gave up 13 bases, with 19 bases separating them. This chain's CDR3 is CASSEGGGPVVRYF. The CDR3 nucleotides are TGTGCCAGCAGTGAAGGGGGCGGGCCCGTAGTGAGGTACTTC.

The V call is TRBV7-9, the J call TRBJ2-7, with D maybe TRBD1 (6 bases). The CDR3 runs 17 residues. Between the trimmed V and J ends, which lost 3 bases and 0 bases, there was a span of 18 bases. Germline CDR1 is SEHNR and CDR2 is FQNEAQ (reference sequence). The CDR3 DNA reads TGTGCCAGCAGCTTTGAGGTGGGGGCGACTCGCTCCTACGAGCAGTACTTC. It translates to CASSFEVGATRSYEQYF. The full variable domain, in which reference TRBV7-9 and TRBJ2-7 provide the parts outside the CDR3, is DTGVSQNPRHKITKRGQNVTFRCDPISEHNRLYWYRQTLGQGPEFLTYFQNEAQLEKSRLLSDRFSAERPKGSFSTLEIQRTEQGDSAMYLCASSFEVGATRSYEQYFGPGTRLTVT.

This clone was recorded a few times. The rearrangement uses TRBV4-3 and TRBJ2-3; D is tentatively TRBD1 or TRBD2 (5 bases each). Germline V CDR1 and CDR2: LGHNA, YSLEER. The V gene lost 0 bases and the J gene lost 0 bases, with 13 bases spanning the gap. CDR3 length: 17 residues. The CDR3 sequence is CASSQDYRGTSTDTQYF. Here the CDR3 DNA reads TGCGCCAGCAGCCAAGATTACCGAGGGACCAGCACAGATACGCAGTATTTT.

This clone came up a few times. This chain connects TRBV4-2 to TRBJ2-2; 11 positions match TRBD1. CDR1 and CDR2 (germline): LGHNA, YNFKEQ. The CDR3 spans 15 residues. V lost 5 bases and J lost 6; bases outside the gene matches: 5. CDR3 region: CASSSGQGAAGELFF. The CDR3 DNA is TGTGCCAGCAGCTCCGGACAGGGGGCAGCCGGGGAGCTGTTTTTT.

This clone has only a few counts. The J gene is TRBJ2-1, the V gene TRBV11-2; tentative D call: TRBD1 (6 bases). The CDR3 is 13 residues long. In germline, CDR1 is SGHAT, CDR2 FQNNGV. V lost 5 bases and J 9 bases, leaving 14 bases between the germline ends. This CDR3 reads CASSQPQGSEQFF. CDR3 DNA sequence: TGTGCCAGCAGCCAACCCCAGGGGAGTGAGCAGTTCTTC.

CDR3 in DNA: TGTGCCAGCAGTGTAAGCCCTGGACTGAACACTGAAGCTTTCTTT. This encodes CASSVSPGLNTEAFF. This chain connects TRBV2 to TRBJ1-1, with D uncertain. CDR3 length equals 15 residues. Trimming took 4 bases from V and 0 from J, leaving 12 bases between them. The germline gives CDR1 SNHLY, CDR2 FYNNEI. The full variable domain, with the rest looked up from reference TRBV2 and TRBJ1-1, is EPEVTQTPSHQVTQMGQEVILRCVPISNHLYFYWYRQILGQKVEFLVSFYNNEISEKSEIFDDQFSVERPDGSNFTLKIRSTKLEDSAMYFCASSVSPGLNTEAFFGQGTRLTVV.

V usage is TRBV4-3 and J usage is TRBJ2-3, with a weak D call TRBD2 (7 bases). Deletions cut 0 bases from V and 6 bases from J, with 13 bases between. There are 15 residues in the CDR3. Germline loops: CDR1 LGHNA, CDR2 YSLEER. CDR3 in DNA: TGCGCCAGCAGCCAAGATCCGGGGGGCCGGGATACGCAGTATTTT. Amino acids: CASSQDPGGRDTQYF.

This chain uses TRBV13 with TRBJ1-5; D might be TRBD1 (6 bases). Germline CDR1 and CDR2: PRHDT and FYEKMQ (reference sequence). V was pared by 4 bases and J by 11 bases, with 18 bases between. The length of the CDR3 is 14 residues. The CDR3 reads CASSSSGQPGAQHF. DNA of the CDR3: TGTGCCAGCAGCTCTTCAGGACAGCCCGGGGCCCAGCATTTT.